The T cell receptor (beta chain) described here comes from a study of PD-L1 blockade in urothelial cancer. Study-wide background: Patients had undergone 0 to 3 prior chemotherapy regimens. At 6 weeks and at 3 weeks (second dose) after treatment start, blood was analyzed. Study results and caveats: Better survival was forecast by a pretreatment blood TCR clonality below the median.

Synthetic TCR analog templates were added to each PCR reaction. Generated by immunoSEQ multiplex PCR, the TCRdb table keeps only in-frame clones and is missing some. The sample shows around 110,000 clones, 75% to 90% of them seen only once. Time point reported: peripheral blood 6 weeks after treatment start. As regards this clone: Its target is unknown.

The germline CDR1 and CDR2 sequences are DFQATT and SNEGSKA (reference sequence). V gave up 5 bases and J gave up 5 bases, with 9 bases separating them. The CDR3 spans 11 residues. Sequences were derived from PBMCs, sampled around atezolizumab (anti-PD-L1) treatment. The TCR was taken from a man in his 60s with urothelial cancer. The gene calls are TRBV20-1 and TRBJ1-1; maybe TRBD1 (6 bases). CDR3: CSASGQTEAFF. The CDR3 DNA follows: TGCAGTGCTTCGGGACAAACTGAAGCTTTCTTT.